This TCR beta chain was recovered during a study of shared clonotypes between healthy human individuals. Across the whole study: The donors, a couple of women and a few men, were aged 18 to 49. CD4 naive and CD4 memory each took three plates per donor, while CD8 naive took two and CD8 memory one. General study points: The four-donor shared clonotypes exceeded non-shared clonotypes in generation probability, with non-shared ones scoring lower. An expected dependence of interdonor clonotype sharing on sequencing depth was noted.

TCRdb keeps only in-frame clones here, not all; method: immunoSEQ multiplex PCR. This sample yields roughly 2 million clones, of which approximately 95% are seen a single time; more than 0.1% belongs to the top ten. About this clone: The antigen is undetermined. A read error is possible here, since a much larger clone lies one base away. Other nucleotide sequences in the sample specify the same CDR3.

CDR3 length equals 11 residues. The V and J ends lost 6 bases and 3 bases respectively, with 6 bases between them. From germline, CDR1 is SGHAT and CDR2 FQNNGV. Sequencing used naive CD4+ T cells sorted from blood. Subset reported: CD45RA+ positively selected. This TCR was recovered from a man younger than 30 in good health. V is TRBV11-2 and J is TRBJ2-7, with no clear D. CDR3 amino acids: CASSSIYEQYF. The CDR3 bases are TGTGCCAGCAGTTCTATCTACGAGCAGTACTTC.